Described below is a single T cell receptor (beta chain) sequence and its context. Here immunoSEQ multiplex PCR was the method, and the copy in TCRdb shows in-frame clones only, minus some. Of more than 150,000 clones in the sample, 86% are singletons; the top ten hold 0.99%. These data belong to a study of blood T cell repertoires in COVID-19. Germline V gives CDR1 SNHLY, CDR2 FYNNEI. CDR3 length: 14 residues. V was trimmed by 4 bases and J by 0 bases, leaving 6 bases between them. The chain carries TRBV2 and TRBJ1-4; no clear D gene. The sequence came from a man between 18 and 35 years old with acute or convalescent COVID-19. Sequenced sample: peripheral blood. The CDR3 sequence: CASSVQPTNEKLFF. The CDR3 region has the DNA TGTGCCAGCAGTGTACAGCCAACTAATGAAAAACTGTTTTTT.